The 20 T cell receptor beta chains below all came from one sample that was sequenced in a study of graft-versus-host responses after intestinal transplantation. Antigen specificity for these receptors is unknown. Generated by immunoSEQ multiplex PCR, the TCRdb table keeps only in-frame clones and is missing some. The sample shows approximately 39,000 clones, roughly 94% of them seen only once. Here the sequenced sample was unstimulated CD4+ T cells sorted from spleen or lymph node cells, taken before transplant. The receptors stem from a human donor who was the organ donor for an intestinal transplant.

The chain links TRBV7-3 to TRBJ1-4; 7 bases agree with TRBD1. The trim removed 0 bases at V and 4 bases at J, leaving 11 bases unmatched. Per the germline V gene, CDR1 is SGHTA and CDR2 is FQGTGA. The CDR3 is 18 residues long. The chain's CDR3 is CASSLTGTVGKSNEKLFF. CDR3 coding DNA: TGTGCCAGCAGCTTAACGGGGACAGTAGGTAAGAGTAATGAAAAACTGTTTTTT.

This chain connects TRBV28 to TRBJ1-2; 11 positions match TRBD1. Germline assignment: CDR1 MDHEN and CDR2 SYDVKM. The CDR3 length is 14 residues. The trim removed 5 bases at V and 10 bases at J, leaving 9 bases unmatched. CDR3: CASSGGQGVSDYTF. CDR3 nucleotides: TGTGCCAGCAGTGGGGGACAGGGGGTTTCGGACTACACCTTC.

The chain's CDR3 is CASSLTGGRYGYTF. The CDR3 DNA follows: TGTGCCAGCAGTTTGACAGGGGGTCGGTATGGCTACACCTTC. The genes are TRBV27 and TRBJ1-2, with 9 bases fitting TRBD1. The junction had 4 bases not matched to a gene; V was cut back by 3 bases and J by 5 bases. Germline CDR1 reads MNHEY; CDR2 reads SMNVEV (reference sequence). This CDR3 spans 14 amino acids.

V usage is TRBV5-5 and J usage is TRBJ2-2; 9 positions match TRBD1. This CDR3 region has 15 residues. Trimming cost V 5 bases and J 5 bases; bases outside gene matches: 7. Germline V CDR1 and CDR2: SGHKS, YYEKEE (reference sequence). The CDR3 reads CASSLGTGRTGELFF. The CDR3 coding sequence is TGTGCCAGCAGTCTTGGGACAGGGAGGACCGGGGAGCTGTTTTTT.

J is TRBJ1-5 and V is TRBV5-5; D may be TRBD1 (5 bases). Germline V gene lookup returns CDR1 SGHKS and CDR2 YYEKEE (reference sequence). V was pared by 2 bases and J by 5 bases, with 11 bases between. This CDR3 spans 14 amino acids. Written as DNA, the CDR3 is TGTGCCAGCAGCTTATGGGGGAATGATCAGCCCCAGCATTTT. It encodes CASSLWGNDQPQHF.

This chain links TRBV19 with TRBJ1-1; perhaps TRBD1 as D (6 bases). This CDR3 comprises 12 residues. Trimming pared 7 bases from V and 11 bases from J, leaving 17 bases between. Germline assignment: CDR1 LNHDA and CDR2 SQIVND (reference sequence). The chain's CDR3 is CASTSQGNGAFF. CDR3 DNA: TGTGCCAGTACGTCACAGGGTAACGGCGCTTTCTTT.

The chain carries TRBV19 and TRBJ1-2; 7 bases line up with TRBD1. Germline trimming cut 4 bases from V and 5 bases from J; bases unmatched to any gene: 10. CDR3 size: 15 residues. The germline V gene encodes CDR1 LNHDA and CDR2 SQIVND (reference sequence). The CDR3 DNA is TGTGCCAGTAGTACGTTGACAGGGAAGAGGTATGGCTACACCTTC. Amino acid sequence: CASSTLTGKRYGYTF.

This clone has only a few counts. The V call is TRBV30, the J call TRBJ1-5; D remains unclear. The V gene lost 4 bases and the J gene lost 3 bases, with 13 bases spanning the gap. The germline gives CDR1 GTSNPN, CDR2 SVGIG (reference sequence). The CDR3 spans 14 residues. The CDR3 sequence is CAWTDRSSNQPQHF. CDR3 coding DNA: TGTGCCTGGACCGACCGGTCTTCCAATCAGCCCCAGCATTTT.

The V gene is TRBV28, the J gene TRBJ2-7, with 9 bases aligning to TRBD1. From germline, CDR1 is MDHEN and CDR2 SYDVKM. CDR3 size: 13 residues. With 5 bases clipped from V and 5 bases from J, the junction kept 4 bases outside the gene matches. CDR3 region: CASSRRDRDEQYF. The CDR3 region has the DNA TGTGCCAGCAGTCGCCGGGACAGGGACGAGCAGTACTTC.

This clone was seen a few times. This chain links TRBV5-6 with TRBJ2-2; maybe TRBD2 (5 bases). The CDR3 consists of 15 residues. Germline CDR1 and CDR2: SGHDT and YYEEEE. V was trimmed by 0 bases and J by 0 bases, leaving 6 bases between them. CDR3 protein: CASSLGLPNTGELFF. The CDR3 DNA reads TGTGCCAGCAGCTTGGGACTACCGAACACCGGGGAGCTGTTTTTT.

The chain carries TRBV4-1 and TRBJ2-3; 11 bases line up with TRBD2. In germline, CDR1 is MGHRA, CDR2 YSYEKL. The junction had 5 bases not matched to a gene; V was cut back by 1 base and J by 5 bases. CDR3 size: 16 residues. The DNA of the CDR3 is TGCGCCAGCAGCCAAGGCCTAGCGGGAGGAGGAGATACGCAGTATTTT. Its translation is CASSQGLAGGGDTQYF.

The chain has TRBV5-1 and TRBJ1-1; D unclear. CDR3 length equals 13 residues. Germline values: CDR1 SGHRS, CDR2 YFSETQ. Trimming removed 0 bases from V and 4 bases from J, with 7 bases in between. CDR3 coding DNA: TGCGCCAGCAGCTTGGAGACTGGCACTGAAGCTTTCTTT. Protein sequence: CASSLETGTEAFF.

This clone showed up just a few times. The CDR3 loop reads CASSKGLLNEKLFF. The CDR3 nucleotides are TGCGCCAGCAGTAAGGGGCTCCTTAATGAAAAACTGTTTTTT. The chain recombines TRBV4-1 with TRBJ1-4; a possible D gene is TRBD1 (5 bases). The CDR3 contains 14 residues. CDR1 and CDR2 (germline): MGHRA, YSYEKL. The V end was cut by 6 bases, the J end by 4 bases, with 12 bases between.

This chain connects TRBV28 to TRBJ1-6, with no clear D. In germline, CDR1 is MDHEN, CDR2 SYDVKM. The CDR3 has 12 residues. V was trimmed by 2 bases and J by 6 bases, leaving 2 bases between them. CDR3 in DNA: TGTGCCAGCAGTTTAAGTAATTCACCCCTCCACTTT. This gives the protein CASSLSNSPLHF.

This rearrangement joins TRBV7-8 to TRBJ2-1; unclear D gene. V lost 1 base and J 0 bases, leaving 4 bases between the germline ends. CDR3 length equals 14 residues. Looked up from germline, CDR1 is SGHVS and CDR2 is FQNEAQ. CDR3 sequence: CASSLESSYNEQFF. The CDR3 DNA sequence: TGTGCCAGCAGCTTAGAGAGCTCCTACAATGAGCAGTTCTTC.

This chain uses TRBV7-3 with TRBJ2-1, with a tentative D call TRBD1 (6 bases). The ends were cut back, 5 bases at V and 5 bases at J, with 13 bases in the middle. This CDR3 has 14 residues. The germline CDR1 and CDR2 sequences are SGHTA and FQGTGA. The chain's CDR3 is CASSTGTPHNEQFF. In nucleotides, the CDR3 is TGTGCCAGCAGCACCGGGACACCTCACAATGAGCAGTTCTTC. The full variable domain, its missing parts supplied by reference TRBV7-3 and TRBJ2-1, is GAGVSQTPSNKVTEKGKYVELRCDPISGHTALYWYRQSLGQGPEFLIYFQGTGAADDSGLPNDRFFAVRPEGSVSTLKIQRTERGDSAVYLCASSTGTPHNEQFFGPGTRLTVL.

This clone was recorded once. CDR3 protein: CASSEFPGGINGYTF. CDR3 nucleotide sequence: TGTGCCAGCAGTGAATTCCCCGGAGGGATTAATGGCTACACCTTC. The chain links TRBV2 to TRBJ1-2; no reliable D call. The CDR3 is made up of 15 amino acids. Germline V CDR1 and CDR2: SNHLY, FYNNEI. V lost 2 bases and J 6 bases, leaving 16 bases between the germline ends.

The chain couples TRBV6-6 to TRBJ2-3; D may be TRBD2 (6 bases). Germline CDR1 and CDR2: MNHNY and SVGAGI (reference sequence). The CDR3 contains 15 residues. V was shortened by 2 bases and J by 10 bases, with 19 bases between the two germline ends. The CDR3 protein is CASSYRRGSEIPQYF. CDR3 nucleotides: TGTGCCAGCAGTTACAGGCGGGGTTCCGAGATACCGCAGTATTTT.

The chain uses TRBV28 and TRBJ1-5, with D uncertain. With 7 bases removed from V and 7 bases from J, the gap between germline ends came to 14 bases. Germline CDR1 MDHEN, CDR2 SYDVKM. This CDR3 is 13 amino acids long. CDR3 DNA sequence: TGTGCCAGCACCACGCTTTCGGGACAGCCCCAGCATTTT. Its translation: CASTTLSGQPQHF.

The chain uses TRBV6-6 and TRBJ1-5; D not certain. Deletions cut 5 bases from V and 6 bases from J, with 11 bases between. Germline V gene sequence: CDR1 MNHNY, CDR2 SVGAGI (reference sequence). This CDR3 has 13 residues. CDR3 amino acids: CASSRQAGQPQHF. DNA of the CDR3: TGTGCCAGCAGTCGGCAGGCGGGTCAGCCCCAGCATTTT.